The clone carrying this T cell receptor beta chain was counted many times. Its antigen is as yet unknown. CDR1 and CDR2 (germline): MNHNY, SVGAGI (reference sequence). J lost 3 bases, V lost 4 bases, and 21 bases had no gene match. There are 21 residues in the CDR3. This specimen comes from a study of early T cells in non-severe SARS-CoV-2 infection. About the research overall: The sequenced material was bulk RNA from unsorted whole blood, and its chains were unpaired.

General observations from the study: The study's VDJdb matching favored anti-spike CD8 responses and missed private and CD4 specificities.

Attached unique molecular identifiers marked individual cDNA molecules. TCRdb itself ran the 5' RACE reads through MiXCR, one entry per CDR3 protein. The top ten clones hold roughly 10% of a sample with more than 35,000 distinct CDR3 sequences, 3% to 4.5% of them seen once. The clonotype was recovered from an adult who was a healthcare worker with PCR-confirmed SARS-CoV-2 infection or an uninfected control (not recorded which). V gene TRBV6-6 combines with J gene TRBJ1-4, with TRBD1 matching 9 bases. The source material was whole blood. In DNA, the CDR3 is TGTGCCAGCAGTTTTCAAAGCCCCCATTTGGGACAGGGTTTTCCTAATGAAAAACTGTTTTTT. It is translated as CASSFQSPHLGQGFPNEKLFF.